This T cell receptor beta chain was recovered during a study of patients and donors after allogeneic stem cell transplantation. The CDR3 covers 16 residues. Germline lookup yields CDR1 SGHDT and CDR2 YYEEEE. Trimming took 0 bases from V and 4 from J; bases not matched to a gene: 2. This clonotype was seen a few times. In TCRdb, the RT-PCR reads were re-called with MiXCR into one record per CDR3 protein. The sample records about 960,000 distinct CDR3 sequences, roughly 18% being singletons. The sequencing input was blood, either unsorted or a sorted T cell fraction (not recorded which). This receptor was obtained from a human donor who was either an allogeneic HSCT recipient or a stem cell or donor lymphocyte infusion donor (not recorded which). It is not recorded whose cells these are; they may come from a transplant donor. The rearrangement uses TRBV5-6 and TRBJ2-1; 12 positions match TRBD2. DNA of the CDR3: TGTGCCAGCAGCTTGGTGGGACTAGCGGGTTACAATGAGCAGTTCTTC. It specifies CASSLVGLAGYNEQFF.